Detailed here is one TCR beta chain. 13 Jbeta primers and 60 Vbeta primers were used for the PCR. The table came from immunoSEQ multiplex PCR; TCRdb's copy has only in-frame clones and leaves some out. Among 150,000 to 200,000 clones listed, just under 80% were seen once. This sample is part of a study of cytomegalovirus exposure and HLA in healthy donors. Study as a whole: A previous analysis identified around 120 million unique TCR beta sequences derived from 180 million or so T cells.

The receptor was isolated from a woman aged 25-40 years in good health and CMV-seropositive. The material sequenced was PBMCs.

The CDR3 loop reads CASGGEQRSDTQYF. CDR3 DNA: TGCGCCAGTGGGGGGGAGCAGCGCTCAGATACGCAGTATTTT. This chain joins TRBV5-1 and TRBJ2-3, with TRBD2 identical over 7 bases. V gave up 8 bases and J gave up 4 bases; unmatched junction bases: 10. This CDR3 comprises 14 residues. Germline V gene lookup returns CDR1 SGHRS and CDR2 YFSETQ.